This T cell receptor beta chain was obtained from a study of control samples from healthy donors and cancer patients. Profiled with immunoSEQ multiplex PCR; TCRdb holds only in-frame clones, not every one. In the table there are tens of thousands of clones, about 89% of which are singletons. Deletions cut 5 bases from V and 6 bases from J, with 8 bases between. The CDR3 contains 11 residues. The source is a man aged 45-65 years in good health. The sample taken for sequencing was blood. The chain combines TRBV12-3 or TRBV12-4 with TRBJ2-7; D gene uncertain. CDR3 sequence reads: CASSPGLEQYF. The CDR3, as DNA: TGTGCCAGCAGTCCCGGCCTCGAGCAGTACTTC.